These T cell receptor beta chains were read from a single sample in a study of regulatory T cells in long-lasting Graves disease. One entry per CDR3 protein results from TCRdb running MiXCR on the multiplex PCR reads. Found here are about 460,000 distinct CDR3 sequences, around a fifth of them singletons; the top ten hold around 14%. This material consisted of peripheral blood mononuclear cells (PBMCs), taken when the disease was refractory, from a patient treated with antithyroid drugs. Source of these receptors: a female donor with Graves disease. CDR3s include the opening cysteine and the closing phenylalanine or tryptophan. The D gene is left open where the match is weak. Clone size is shown for a subset of rows, as once, few, many or a class of expanded clone.

TRBJ2-2,.,.,TRBV12-3/TRBV12-4,TGTGCCAGCAGTTGGGGCGGGGAGCTGTTTTTT,CASSWGGELFF
TRBJ2-2,TRBD1,many,TRBV12-3/TRBV12-4,TGTGCCAGCAAAGGACAGGGGGCGTATTTCGGGGAGCTGTTTTTT,CASKGQGAYFGELFF
TRBJ1-2,TRBD1,.,TRBV28,TGTGCCAGCAGTTCGCTCGGGACAGGGCTTAACTATGGCTACACCTTC,CASSSLGTGLNYGYTF
TRBJ2-3,.,.,TRBV20-1,TGCAGTGCTGCGGACAGCACAGATACGCAGTATTTT,CSAADSTDTQYF
TRBJ1-5,TRBD1,few,TRBV27,TGTGCCAGCAGTCCGACAGGGGTTTTTGATCAGCCCCAGCATTTT,CASSPTGVFDQPQHF
TRBJ2-1,.,.,TRBV27,TGTGCCAGCACTCCTGTAGGGTCATCCTACAATGAGCAGTTCTTC,CASTPVGSSYNEQFF
TRBJ1-1,TRBD1,many,TRBV6-5,TGTGCCAGCAGTTATGGGACAGGGGGCCGAACTGAAGCTTTCTTT,CASSYGTGGRTEAFF
TRBJ2-7,.,few,TRBV20-1,TGCAGTGCTAGCCACAGAAACCAATACGAGCAGTACTTC,CSASHRNQYEQYF
TRBJ2-2,TRBD1,many,TRBV6-2/TRBV6-3,TGTGCCAGCAGTTACCTCCGACAGGGGAACACCGGGGAGCTGTTTTTT,CASSYLRQGNTGELFF
TRBJ2-3,.,.,TRBV4-3,TGCGCCAGCAGCCACGATGGCACAGATACGCAGTATTTT,CASSHDGTDTQYF
TRBJ1-2,.,many,TRBV7-2,TGTGCCAGCAGCTCCTCCAATAACTATGGCTACACCTTC,CASSSSNNYGYTF
TRBJ1-1,.,few,TRBV20-1,TGCAGTGCTAGAGAGGGATGGGACACTGAAGCTTTCTTT,CSAREGWDTEAFF
TRBJ1-1,.,many,TRBV12-3/TRBV12-4,TGTGCCAGCAGTCTTCAGACAGGCATGAACACTGAAGCTTTCTTT,CASSLQTGMNTEAFF
TRBJ1-2,.,.,TRBV6-2/TRBV6-3,TGTGCCAGCAGTTACGAACCAGATAGGGGCTACACCTTC,CASSYEPDRGYTF
TRBJ2-5,.,.,TRBV18,TGTGCCAGCTCACCACAGGAAAAAGAGACCCAGTACTTC,CASSPQEKETQYF
TRBJ2-5,.,.,TRBV6-1,TGTGCCAGCAGCAACGGGGATCAAGAGACCCAGTACTTC,CASSNGDQETQYF
TRBJ1-1,.,few,TRBV7-2,TGTGCCTGCAGCTTGGACCCCGGGTCGCTAGAAGCTTTCTTT,CACSLDPGSLEAFF
TRBJ2-7,.,many,TRBV10-3,TGTGCCATCAGTGAGGAGGGGTCAACTTACGAGCAGTACTTC,CAISEEGSTYEQYF
TRBJ1-1,.,many,TRBV28,TGTGCCAGCAGAGCTGACGACACTGAAGCTTTCTTT,CASRADDTEAFF
TRBJ2-7,.,many,TRBV12-3/TRBV12-4,TGTGCCAGCAGTTTACAATGGGGTGACGAGCAGTACTTC,CASSLQWGDEQYF
TRBJ2-7,.,many,TRBV28,TGTGCCAGCAGTTTAAGGCTTACCTACGAGCAGTACTTC,CASSLRLTYEQYF
TRBJ2-5,.,few,TRBV10-2,TGCGCCAGCAGGAAAGGGGGTGAGGAGACCCAGTACTTC,CASRKGGEETQYF
TRBJ2-7,.,.,TRBV29-1,TGCAGCGTGATAACCCCGGAGCCCGGGCCCCCCGAGCAGTACTTC,CSVITPEPGPPEQYF
TRBJ1-1,TRBD1,.,TRBV30,TGTGCCCGCCGGGACAGGGGAAACACTGAAGCTTTCTTT,CARRDRGNTEAFF
TRBJ2-5,TRBD1,few,TRBV20-1,TGCAGTGAGCTCGGACAGGCAAAAGAGACCCAGTACTTC,CSELGQAKETQYF
TRBJ2-5,TRBD2,.,TRBV7-6,TGTGCCAGCAGCCCGACTAGCGGGGGGTTCGAGACCCAGTACTTC,CASSPTSGGFETQYF
TRBJ2-7,TRBD1,many,TRBV6-5,TGTGCCAGCAGTTACCTGGGACAGGGGCAAGGCGAGCAGTACTTC,CASSYLGQGQGEQYF
TRBJ2-1,TRBD2,.,TRBV2,TGTGCCAGCAGAGTTAGCGGGGGGCAGTCATACAATGAGCAGTTCTTC,CASRVSGGQSYNEQFF
TRBJ1-2,.,many,TRBV6-1,TGTGCCAGCAGTCCTTCCGACCTGCTCGGCTACACCTTC,CASSPSDLLGYTF
TRBJ1-2,TRBD1,.,TRBV5-4,TGTGCCAGCAGCTGGGGACAGGGGTTGAGTGGCTACACCTTC,CASSWGQGLSGYTF
TRBJ2-3,.,.,TRBV6-5,TGTGCCAGCAGTTACGCGGCAGAGTATGGGGATACGCAGTATTTT,CASSYAAEYGDTQYF
TRBJ1-2,.,many,TRBV15,TGTGCCACCAGCAGAGGGAACACAGGGTATTATGGCTACACCTTC,CATSRGNTGYYGYTF
TRBJ2-2,.,.,TRBV20-1,TGCAGTGCTAGAGAGGTCGGGTACCCCGGGGAGCTGTTTTTT,CSAREVGYPGELFF
TRBJ2-7,.,.,TRBV29-1,TGCAGCGTTGGGGCCAACACCTACGAGCAGTACTTC,CSVGANTYEQYF
TRBJ2-7,.,many,TRBV12-3/TRBV12-4,TGTGCCAGCAGCCCTGTTTTTACGTCCTACGAGCAGTACTTC,CASSPVFTSYEQYF
TRBJ2-5,TRBD1,many,TRBV20-1,TGCAGTGCTGCCGGGACAGGGAGGGAGACCCAGTACTTC,CSAAGTGRETQYF
TRBJ1-1,.,many,TRBV29-1,TGCAGCGTTGAAGATCCCGACAGGCGTGAAGCTTTCTTT,CSVEDPDRREAFF
TRBJ2-1,.,.,TRBV7-9,TGTGCCAGCAGCTTAGGCAGGGGCTCGGATGAGCAGTTCTTC,CASSLGRGSDEQFF
TRBJ2-7,.,many,TRBV7-2,TGTGCCAGCAGCATAGTAGCGCCGAGCTACGAGCAGTACTTC,CASSIVAPSYEQYF
TRBJ1-5,.,.,TRBV19,TGTGCCAGTAGTCGATTTAGGGGAGACAATCAGCCCCAGCATTTT,CASSRFRGDNQPQHF
TRBJ2-7,.,few,TRBV29-1,TGCAGCGTTGTGCGGATGGAGACCTACGAGCAGTACTTC,CSVVRMETYEQYF
TRBJ1-2,.,.,TRBV20-1,TGCAGTGCTAGAGGGTTGACAGAGAACTATGGCTACACCTTC,CSARGLTENYGYTF
TRBJ2-7,.,many,TRBV10-2,TGCGCCAGCAGTGATGGACTCCCCTACGAGCAGTACTTC,CASSDGLPYEQYF
TRBJ2-4,TRBD1,many,TRBV11-2,TGTGCCAGCAGCTTAGGGGACAGGGAAGACATTCAGTACTTC,CASSLGDREDIQYF
TRBJ2-2,TRBD2,few,TRBV12-3/TRBV12-4,TGTGCCAGCAGACCGGGCGGGGGGCCCACCGGGGAGCTGTTTTTT,CASRPGGGPTGELFF
TRBJ2-5,.,few,TRBV9,TGTGCCAGCAGCGTAGGCGGGGGCCCTATAGAGACCCAGTACTTC,CASSVGGGPIETQYF
TRBJ1-5,.,.,TRBV19,TGTGCCAGTAGTATTTGGACTTCCCAGCATTTT,CASSIWTSQHF
TRBJ2-3,.,many,TRBV11-3,TGTGCCAGCAGCTTGGGCGGCCCTCGAGATACGCAGTATTTT,CASSLGGPRDTQYF
TRBJ2-3,.,many,TRBV6-5,TGTGCCAGCAGTTACCTGGGGACAGATACGCAGTATTTT,CASSYLGTDTQYF
TRBJ2-3,.,.,TRBV5-6,TGTGCCAGCAGCTTCCCCACCCATGGCACAGATACGCAGTATTTT,CASSFPTHGTDTQYF
TRBJ1-1,.,few,TRBV15,TGTGCCACCAGCAGAGATCGGCTTGGGGGGGCTCCGAACACTGAAGCTTTCTTT,CATSRDRLGGAPNTEAFF
TRBJ1-2,.,many,TRBV12-3/TRBV12-4,TGTGCCAGCACCTCAAAAGAAAACTATGGCTACACCTTC,CASTSKENYGYTF
TRBJ2-1,.,.,TRBV5-6,TGTGCCAGCAGCTCAAACTATGAGCAGTTCTTC,CASSSNYEQFF
TRBJ1-3,.,.,TRBV28,TGTGCCAGCGTTGGCCCGAGTGGAAACACCATATATTTT,CASVGPSGNTIYF